The next 5 T cell receptor beta chains were all read from a single sample in a study of T-cell reconstitution after alpha-beta-depleted transplantation in children. The authors prepared the TCRbeta library with unique molecular identifiers. TCRdb itself ran the PCR reads through MiXCR, one entry per CDR3 protein. The sample yields around 450,000 distinct CDR3 sequences, roughly 15% seen once. This material consisted of PBMCs, mostly from graft donor cells, taken 360 days after TCRalphabeta/CD19-depleted stem cell transplant. Receptor source: a boy younger than two who had a stem cell transplant for Wiskott-Aldrich syndrome, so the T cells may come from the graft donor.

This clonotype appeared many times. The genes are TRBV5-8 and TRBJ1-2; tentatively, D is TRBD1 (6 bases). In germline, CDR1 is SGHTS, CDR2 YDEGEE. This CDR3 is 14 amino acids long. Trimming shortened V by 0 bases and J by 4 bases, and 10 bases separated the two germline ends. The CDR3 region is CASSLDRAFYGYTF. CDR3 nucleotides: TGTGCCAGCAGCTTGGACAGGGCCTTCTATGGCTACACCTTC.

This clonotype was counted between two and nine times. This sequence joins TRBV15 and TRBJ2-7; D is perhaps TRBD1 (5 bases). This CDR3 contains 13 residues. V was trimmed by 3 bases and J by 2 bases, leaving 8 bases between them. Germline V gives CDR1 LNHNV, CDR2 YYDKDF (reference sequence). CDR3 region: CATSRDTPYEQYF. As DNA, the CDR3 is TGTGCCACCAGCAGGGACACCCCCTACGAGCAGTACTTC. The complete variable domain, with remaining parts taken from reference TRBV15 and TRBJ2-7, reads DAMVIQNPRYQVTQFGKPVTLSCSQTLNHNVMYWYQQKSSQAPKLLFHYYDKDFNNEADTPDNFQSRRPNTSFCFLDIRSPGLGDTAMYLCATSRDTPYEQYFGPGTRLTVT.

The chain has TRBV12-3 or TRBV12-4 and TRBJ2-5, with 14 bases identical to TRBD2. Trimming at V came to 6 bases and at J to 3 bases, leaving 6 bases not matched to a gene. CDR3 length: 16 residues. In DNA, the CDR3 is TGTGCCAGCAGCCCCCCGGGACTAGCGGGAGAAGAGACCCAGTACTTC. It specifies CASSPPGLAGEETQYF.

The chain employs TRBV11-2 and TRBJ2-7, with D possibly TRBD2 on 5 matching bases. V was cut by 4 bases and J by 1 base, with 14 bases left in between. CDR3 length equals 15 residues. CDR1 is SGHAT and CDR2 is FQNNGV in the germline V gene. CDR3 loop: CASSSPLARSYEQYF. As DNA, the CDR3 is TGTGCCAGCAGCTCCCCCCTAGCCAGATCCTACGAGCAGTACTTC.

This clonotype was detected ten times or more. CDR3 loop: CASSTDLLHEQFF. The CDR3 DNA reads as TGTGCCAGCAGTACGGACCTCTTGCATGAGCAGTTCTTC. The chain combines TRBV2 with TRBJ2-1; D gene ambiguous. Germline-derived CDR1 and CDR2 are SNHLY and FYNNEI. Trimming cost V 5 bases and J 8 bases, with 13 bases left between them. The CDR3 has 13 amino acids. Full variable domain (remainder filled in from reference TRBV2 and TRBJ2-1): EPEVTQTPSHQVTQMGQEVILRCVPISNHLYFYWYRQILGQKVEFLVSFYNNEISEKSEIFDDQFSVERPDGSNFTLKIRSTKLEDSAMYFCASSTDLLHEQFFGPGTRLTVL.